This T cell receptor (beta chain) was identified in a study of T cell repertoires in cytomegalovirus infection. Overall study context: Researchers turned to recently identified HLA-C-restricted CMV epitopes as well as well-studied HLA-B-restricted ones. It was the public TCR beta signatures that indicated both CMV infection and matching HLA type. General observations from the study: Dominant in the ex vivo response were TCR beta clonotypes restricted by HLA-C and specific for CMV.

There are a few counts of this clonotype. What it recognizes is unknown. Germline loops: CDR1 ENHRY, CDR2 SYGVKD. The V end was cut by 3 bases, the J end by 2 bases, with 13 bases between. This CDR3 has 15 residues. From the reads, TCRdb called clonotypes with MiXCR, one entry per CDR3 protein. The table records about 47,000 distinct CDR3 sequences, 15% to 25% of them present only once. The chain joins TRBV10-3 to TRBJ2-5, with TRBD1 as a possible D gene (6 bases). The sample consisted of CD8+ T cells from cultured PBMCs, taken from culture after CMV antigen stimulation. This receptor was identified in a human donor in good health (CMV status not recorded). Some clones in this sample may be carry-over from other donors' samples. The CDR3 here is CAISEEGDKQETQYF. The CDR3, as DNA: TGTGCCATCAGTGAAGAAGGGGACAAACAAGAGACCCAGTACTTC.